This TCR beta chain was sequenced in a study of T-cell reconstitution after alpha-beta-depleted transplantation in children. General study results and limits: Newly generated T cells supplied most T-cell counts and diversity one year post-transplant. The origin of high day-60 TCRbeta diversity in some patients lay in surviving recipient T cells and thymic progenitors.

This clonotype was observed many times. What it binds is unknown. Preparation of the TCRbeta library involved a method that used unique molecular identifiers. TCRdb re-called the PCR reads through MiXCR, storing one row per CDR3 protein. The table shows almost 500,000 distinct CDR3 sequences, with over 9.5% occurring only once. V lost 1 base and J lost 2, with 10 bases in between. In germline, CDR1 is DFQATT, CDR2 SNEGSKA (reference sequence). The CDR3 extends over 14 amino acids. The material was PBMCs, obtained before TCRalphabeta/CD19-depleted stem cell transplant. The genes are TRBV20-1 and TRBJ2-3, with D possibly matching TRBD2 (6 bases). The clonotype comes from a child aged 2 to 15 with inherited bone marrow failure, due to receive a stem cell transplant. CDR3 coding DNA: TGCAGTGCTAGAGTGACGGGAGTCACAGATACGCAGTATTTT. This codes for CSARVTGVTDTQYF.